Listed below are T cell receptor beta chains from one sample, sequenced in a study of T cell changes during pregnancy in multiple sclerosis. Method: immunoSEQ multiplex PCR; TCRdb's copy keeps in-frame clones and lacks some. This table holds 65,000 to 85,000 clones, about 90% found once. The sample consisted of peripheral blood, taken in the first trimester of pregnancy. The receptors come from a female donor in good health, enrolled as a control in a pregnancy study. Both conserved end residues are trimmed from each CDR3. The order of the fields is V gene, CDR3 protein.

v_call: TRBV5-1
cdr3_aa: ASSPGQGRGTVEAF

v_call: TRBV7-2
cdr3_aa: ASSSGLAGYYEQY

v_call: TRBV7-9
cdr3_aa: ASSLPGRGPGNTIY

v_call: TRBV6-4
cdr3_aa: ASSASGRAFNEQF

v_call: TRBV4-3
cdr3_aa: ASSQDRESSPLH

v_call: TRBV7-9
cdr3_aa: ASSGQGAGGNTIY

v_call: TRBV7-2
cdr3_aa: ASSPPGQGAAGELF

v_call: TRBV29-1
cdr3_aa: SVGQRSYEQY

v_call: TRBV7-7
cdr3_aa: ASSLGSGTGREETQY

v_call: TRBV9
cdr3_aa: ASSAGNGRVQETQY

v_call: TRBV6-4
cdr3_aa: ASSDTGRENIQY

v_call: TRBV28
cdr3_aa: ASSQGQGSFYGYT

v_call: TRBV4-2
cdr3_aa: ASSHSREAVVAF

v_call: TRBV25-1
cdr3_aa: ASSERLAGVTQY

v_call: TRBV19
cdr3_aa: ASSPLPGQGNTI

v_call: TRBV5-1
cdr3_aa: ASSLVAGFSTDTQY

v_call: TRBV7-2
cdr3_aa: ASSLETSGSREQY

v_call: TRBV28
cdr3_aa: ASSSPPGSANYGYT

v_call: TRBV13
cdr3_aa: ASSLVRGGTDTQY

v_call: TRBV9
cdr3_aa: ASSATTSSWGGELF

v_call: TRBV19
cdr3_aa: ASSIIGEEGQPQH

v_call: TRBV7-2
cdr3_aa: ASSRAAGSHYEQY

v_call: TRBV29-1
cdr3_aa: SAGGGQGSTEAF

v_call: TRBV4-2
cdr3_aa: ASSPSGQGAGNTIY

v_call: TRBV5-6
cdr3_aa: ASSLIIGEVASGGELF

v_call: TRBV6-5
cdr3_aa: ASSYIAGGYNEQF

v_call: TRBV7-8
cdr3_aa: ASSLVGNTEAF

v_call: TRBV6-1
cdr3_aa: ASSEYVSSGNTIY

v_call: TRBV5-1
cdr3_aa: ASSLGGDPYEQY

v_call: TRBV27
cdr3_aa: ASSLFGTTGANVLT

v_call: TRBV21-1
cdr3_aa: ASSKDRGEPTGELF

v_call: TRBV2
cdr3_aa: ASSRTGPSYGYT